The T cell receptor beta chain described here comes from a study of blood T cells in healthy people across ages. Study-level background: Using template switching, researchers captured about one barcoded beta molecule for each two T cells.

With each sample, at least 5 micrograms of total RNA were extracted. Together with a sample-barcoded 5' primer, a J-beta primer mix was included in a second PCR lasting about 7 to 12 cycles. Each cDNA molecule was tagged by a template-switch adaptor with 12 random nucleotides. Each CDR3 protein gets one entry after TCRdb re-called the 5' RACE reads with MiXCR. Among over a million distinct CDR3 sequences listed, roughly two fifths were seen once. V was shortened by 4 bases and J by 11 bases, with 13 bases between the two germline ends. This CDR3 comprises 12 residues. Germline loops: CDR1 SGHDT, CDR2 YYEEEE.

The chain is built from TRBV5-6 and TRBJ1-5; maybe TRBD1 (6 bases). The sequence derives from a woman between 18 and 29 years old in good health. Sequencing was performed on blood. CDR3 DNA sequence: TGTGCCAGCAGCACAGGGAGCTCGGCCCAGCATTTT. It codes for CASSTGSSAQHF.